These 16 T cell receptor beta chains were all obtained from the same sample, sequenced in a study of T cell responses to AZD1222 COVID-19 vaccine. Data came from immunoSEQ multiplex PCR; TCRdb stores just in-frame clones and leaves some out. The sample contains approximately 160,000 clones, approximately 93% of which appear only once. This sample comprised peripheral blood, obtained on day 0 of AZD1222 vaccination. Receptors were obtained from an adult in good health.

The CDR3 bases are TGTGCCAGTAACGGGGGCTCAGGGGCCGGGGAGCTGTTTTTT. This sequence encodes CASNGGSGAGELFF. V and J are TRBV19 and TRBJ2-2; D is possibly TRBD1 or TRBD2 (6 bases each). V lost 7 bases to trimming and J lost 6 bases, with 15 bases between them. CDR3 length: 14 amino acids. Germline assignment: CDR1 LNHDA and CDR2 SQIVND (reference sequence). Complete variable domain (other parts from reference TRBV19 and TRBJ2-2): DGGITQSPKYLFRKEGQNVTLSCEQNLNHDAMYWYRQDPGQGLRLIYYSQIVNDFQKGDIAEGYSVSREKKESFPLTVTSAQKNPTAFYLCASNGGSGAGELFFGEGSRLTVL.

The V call is TRBV19, the J call TRBJ1-5, with a tentative D call TRBD1 (5 bases). This CDR3 has 14 amino acids. Trimming cost V 3 bases and J 7 bases, with 13 bases left between them. From germline, CDR1 is LNHDA and CDR2 SQIVND (reference sequence). The CDR3 DNA sequence: TGTGCCAGTAGTATCGGGGGACGCAGCCAGCCCCAGCATTTT. It translates to CASSIGGRSQPQHF.

Remarks on this clone: The same CDR3 arises from other DNA sequences in this sample as well. The chain has TRBV11-2 and TRBJ1-1, with a possible D match to TRBD1 (5 bases). CDR3 length: 13 residues. From germline, CDR1 is SGHAT and CDR2 FQNNGV. Trimming took 0 bases from V and 5 from J, leaving 7 bases between them. CDR3 residues: CASSLDRGTEAFF. As DNA, the CDR3 is TGTGCCAGCAGCTTAGATAGGGGAACTGAAGCTTTCTTT.

This clone has a single count. The chain links TRBV3-1 (or the pseudogene TRBV3-2) to TRBJ1-6; D not resolved. Looked up from germline, CDR1 is LGHDT and CDR2 is YNNKEL (reference sequence). V dropped 4 bases and J dropped 7 bases, with 5 bases sitting between them. This CDR3 contains 12 residues. CDR3 protein: CASSPANSPLHF. For the CDR3, the DNA is TGTGCCAGCAGCCCAGCGAATTCACCCCTCCACTTT.

This clone was counted a single time. The chain uses TRBV18 and TRBJ2-3; D is perhaps TRBD2 (6 bases). Per germline, CDR1 KGHSH and CDR2 LQKENI. The CDR3 runs to 14 residues. Trimming removed 0 bases at V and 4 bases at J, with 8 bases between. The CDR3 coding sequence is TGTGCCAGCTCACCACCGTGGGGGGCAGATACGCAGTATTTT. This encodes CASSPPWGADTQYF.

The chain employs TRBV7-9 and TRBJ1-2; 8 bases are a match to TRBD1. This CDR3 is 14 amino acids long. Per the germline V gene, CDR1 is SEHNR and CDR2 is FQNEAQ (reference sequence). Germline trimming cut 7 bases from V and 9 bases from J; bases unmatched to any gene: 13. As DNA, the CDR3 is TGTGCCAGCACCCTAGGGGCAGGGGGCAGCAGCTACACCTTC. This encodes CASTLGAGGSSYTF.

A note on this clone: A read error may account for a junction end that differs from germline. The V gene is TRBV7-2, the J gene TRBJ1-2, with 7 nucleotides matching TRBD1. The CDR3 runs to 13 residues. CDR1 is SGHTA, CDR2 FQGNSA, per germline. CDR3 nucleotide sequence: TGTGCCAGCAAGGTGCAGGGGGTCTATAGCTACACCTTC. As protein: CASKVQGVYSYTF.

CDR3: CASSLALRNTGELFF. The CDR3 DNA sequence: TGTGCCAGCAGCTTGGCGTTGAGAAACACCGGGGAGCTGTTTTTT. The chain recombines TRBV7-9 with TRBJ2-2, with D uncertain. CDR3 length: 15 amino acids. Looked up from germline, CDR1 is SEHNR and CDR2 is FQNEAQ (reference sequence). V lost 3 bases and J 2 bases, leaving 10 bases between the germline ends.

Regarding this clone: The junction differs from germline at one of its ends, possibly a read error. The chain recombines TRBV5-1 with TRBJ2-7, with D perhaps TRBD1 (6 bases). Germline values: CDR1 SGHRS, CDR2 YFSETQ. The CDR3 extends over 15 amino acids. The CDR3 loop reads CASNLDSAPTYEQYF. For the CDR3, the DNA is TGCGCCAGCAACTTGGACAGCGCCCCCACTTACGAGCAGTACTTC.

V is TRBV6-4 and J is TRBJ2-4; no reliable D call. CDR1 MRHNA and CDR2 SNTAGT come from the germline V gene. The CDR3 sequence is 15 residues long. V lost 6 bases and J lost 1, with 13 bases in between. DNA for the CDR3: TGTGCCAGCAGGGTGACTCTTAGCGCCAAAAACATTCAGTACTTC. Translated, it gives CASRVTLSAKNIQYF.

The DNA of the CDR3 is TGCGCCAGCAGCTTCATGGATAACTATGGCTACACCTTC. It translates to CASSFMDNYGYTF. The chain links TRBV5-1 to TRBJ1-2; no firm D call. The V end lost 2 bases, the J end lost 1 base, and 6 bases lay between the germline ends. The CDR3 has 13 residues. Germline lookup yields CDR1 SGHRS and CDR2 YFSETQ.

This clone has a single count. This sequence joins TRBV24-1 and TRBJ1-5; D is uncertain. With 1 base removed from V and 7 bases from J, the gap between germline ends came to 10 bases. The CDR3 has 14 residues. The germline V gene encodes CDR1 KGHDR and CDR2 SFDVKD. CDR3 residues: CATSDFSTQQPQHF. CDR3 nucleotide sequence: TGTGCCACCAGTGATTTCAGTACCCAACAGCCCCAGCATTTT.

The chain has TRBV29-1 and TRBJ2-7, with 9 bases identical to TRBD1. Trimming took 6 bases from V and 5 from J; bases not matched to a gene: 8. Germline loops: CDR1 SQVTM, CDR2 ANQGSEA. The CDR3 has 13 residues. Here the CDR3 DNA reads TGCAGCGTCGCCGGGACAGGGATTGACGAGCAGTACTTC. It specifies CSVAGTGIDEQYF.

This sequence joins TRBV6-6 and TRBJ2-3, with 14 bases lining up with TRBD2. The germline V gene has CDR1 MNHNY and CDR2 SVGAGI (reference sequence). There are 17 residues in the CDR3. V was clipped by 6 bases and J by 7 bases; unmatched bases: 12. This CDR3 is CASSRKTSGGARNTQYF. Here the CDR3 DNA reads TGTGCCAGCAGCCGAAAGACTAGCGGGGGGGCCAGGAATACGCAGTATTTT.

The chain combines TRBV5-8 with TRBJ1-2; perhaps TRBD1 as D (5 bases). The CDR3 length is 13 residues. V lost 4 bases and J lost 5, with 12 bases in between. Per germline, CDR1 SGHTS and CDR2 YDEGEE. This CDR3 reads CASSRDGEYGYTF. DNA of the CDR3: TGTGCCAGCAGCAGGGACGGAGAATATGGCTACACCTTC.

The V gene is TRBV6-5, the J gene TRBJ1-1, with D unclear. This CDR3 has 14 amino acids. The ends were cut back, 0 bases at V and 3 bases at J, with 8 bases in the middle. CDR1 and CDR2 from the germline V gene are MNHEY and SVGAGI. The CDR3 region has the DNA TGTGCCAGCAGTTACTCGATTACAGACACTGAAGCTTTCTTT. Translating gives CASSYSITDTEAFF.